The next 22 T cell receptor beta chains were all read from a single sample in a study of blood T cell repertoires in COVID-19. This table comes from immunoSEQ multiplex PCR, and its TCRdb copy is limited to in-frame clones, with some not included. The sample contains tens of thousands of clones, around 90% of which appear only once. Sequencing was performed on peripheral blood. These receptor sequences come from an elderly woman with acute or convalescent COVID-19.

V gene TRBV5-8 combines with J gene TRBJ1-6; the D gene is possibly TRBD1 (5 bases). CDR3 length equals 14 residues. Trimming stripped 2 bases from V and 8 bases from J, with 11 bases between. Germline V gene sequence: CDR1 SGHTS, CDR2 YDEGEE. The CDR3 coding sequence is TGTGCCAGCAGCTTTCGGGGGACGGATTCACCCCTCCACTTT. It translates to CASSFRGTDSPLHF.

CDR3 protein: CASSPQLPGELGGKNIQYF. The CDR3 region has the DNA TGTGCCAGCAGTCCACAACTACCGGGAGAGTTGGGCGGCAAAAACATTCAGTACTTC. The chain has TRBV6-6 and TRBJ2-4; D perhaps matches TRBD2 (6 bases). V was trimmed by 5 bases and J by 3 bases, leaving 26 bases between them. The germline gives CDR1 MNHNY, CDR2 SVGAGI (reference sequence). CDR3 length: 19 residues.

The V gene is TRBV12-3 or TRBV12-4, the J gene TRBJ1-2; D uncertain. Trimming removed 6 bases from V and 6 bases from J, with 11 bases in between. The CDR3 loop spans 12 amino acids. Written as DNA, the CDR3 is TGTGCCAGCAGCCCCTCGGGAAATGGCTACACCTTC. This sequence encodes CASSPSGNGYTF.

The CDR3 protein is CASSPGTGFTDTQYF. CDR3 DNA: TGCGCCAGCAGCCCCGGGACAGGGTTTACAGATACGCAGTATTTT. The chain couples TRBV4-3 to TRBJ2-3, with 9 positions matching TRBD1. V lost 4 bases and J lost 3; bases outside the gene matches: 5. CDR1 LGHNA and CDR2 YSLEER come from the germline V gene. The CDR3 sequence is 15 residues long.

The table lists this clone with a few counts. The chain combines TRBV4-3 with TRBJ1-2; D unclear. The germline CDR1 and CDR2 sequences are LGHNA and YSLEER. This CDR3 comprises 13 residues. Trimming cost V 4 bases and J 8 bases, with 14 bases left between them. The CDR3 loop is CASSLQAGRGYTF. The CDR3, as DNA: TGCGCCAGCAGCCTCCAGGCGGGTCGGGGCTACACCTTC.

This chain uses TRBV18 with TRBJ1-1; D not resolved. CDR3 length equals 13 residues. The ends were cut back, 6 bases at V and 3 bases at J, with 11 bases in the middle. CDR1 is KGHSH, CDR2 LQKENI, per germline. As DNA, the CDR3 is TGTGCCAGCTCCCCCATCCGGGACACTGAAGCTTTCTTT. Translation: CASSPIRDTEAFF.

CDR3 DNA: TGTGCCAGCAGCGGTAGCGGGGATAGCACAGATACGCAGTATTTT. This translates into CASSGSGDSTDTQYF. The chain links TRBV9 to TRBJ2-3; 8 nucleotides align to TRBD2. Germline loops: CDR1 SGDLS, CDR2 YYNGEE. This CDR3 region has 15 residues. Trimming took 3 bases from V and 0 from J; bases not matched to a gene: 3.

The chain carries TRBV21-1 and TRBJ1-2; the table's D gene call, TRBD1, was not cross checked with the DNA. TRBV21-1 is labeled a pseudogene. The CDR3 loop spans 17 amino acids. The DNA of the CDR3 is TGTGCCAGCACGACAAGCAAACTTCCGGGACAGGGCTATGGCTACACCTTC. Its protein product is CASTTSKLPGQGYGYTF.

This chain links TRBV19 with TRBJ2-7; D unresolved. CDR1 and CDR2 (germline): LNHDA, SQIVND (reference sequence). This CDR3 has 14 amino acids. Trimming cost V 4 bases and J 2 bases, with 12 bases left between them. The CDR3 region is CASSTSSPPYEQYF. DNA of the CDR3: TGTGCCAGTAGTACGTCGAGCCCACCCTACGAGCAGTACTTC.

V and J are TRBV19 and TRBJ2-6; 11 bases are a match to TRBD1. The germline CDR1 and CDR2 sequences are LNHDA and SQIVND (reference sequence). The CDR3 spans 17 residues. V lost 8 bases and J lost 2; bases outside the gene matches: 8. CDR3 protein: CASRLPGQGAGANVLTF. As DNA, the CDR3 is TGTGCCAGTCGGTTACCGGGACAGGGGGCTGGGGCCAACGTCCTGACTTTC.

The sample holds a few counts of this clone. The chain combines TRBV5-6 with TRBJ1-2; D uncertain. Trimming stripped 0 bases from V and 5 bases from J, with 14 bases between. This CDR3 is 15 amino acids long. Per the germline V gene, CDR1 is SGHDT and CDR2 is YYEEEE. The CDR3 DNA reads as TGTGCCAGCAGCTTGGCCCGGGATCTTCCTTATGGCTACACCTTC. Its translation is CASSLARDLPYGYTF.

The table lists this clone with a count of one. The CDR3 loop reads CASSLRDRGTDTQYF. DNA of the CDR3: TGTGCCAGCAGCCTCCGGGACAGGGGCACAGATACGCAGTATTTT. J is TRBJ2-3 and V is TRBV9; 9 nucleotides line up with TRBD1. V lost 4 bases to trimming and J lost 1 base; unmatched junction nucleotides: 4. The CDR3 has 15 residues. The V gene's germline CDR1 is SGDLS and CDR2 YYNGEE. Looking up the rest from reference TRBV9 and TRBJ2-3 gives the full variable domain: DSGVTQTPKHLITATGQRVTLRCSPRSGDLSVYWYQQSLDQGLQFLIQYYNGEERAKGNILERFSAQQFPDLHSELNLSSLELGDSALYFCASSLRDRGTDTQYFGPGTRLTVL.

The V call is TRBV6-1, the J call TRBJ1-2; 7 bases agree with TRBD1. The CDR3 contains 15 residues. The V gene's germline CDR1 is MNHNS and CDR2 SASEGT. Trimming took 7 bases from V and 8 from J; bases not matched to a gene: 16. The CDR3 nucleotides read TGTGCCAGCATGAATGAAATTAGGGGGCAGGGGGGCTACACCTTC. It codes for CASMNEIRGQGGYTF.

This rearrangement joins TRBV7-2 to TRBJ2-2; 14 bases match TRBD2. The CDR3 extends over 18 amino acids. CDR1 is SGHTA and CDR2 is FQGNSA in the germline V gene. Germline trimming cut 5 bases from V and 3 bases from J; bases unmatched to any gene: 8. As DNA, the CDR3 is TGTGCCAGCAGCCCGGGACTAGCGGGGGCATTGCACACCGGGGAGCTGTTTTTT. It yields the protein CASSPGLAGALHTGELFF.

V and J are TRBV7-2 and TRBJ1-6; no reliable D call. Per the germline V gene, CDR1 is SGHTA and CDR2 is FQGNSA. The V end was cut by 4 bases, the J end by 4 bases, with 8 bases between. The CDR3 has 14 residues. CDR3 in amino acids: CASSSLTYNSPLHF. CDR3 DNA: TGTGCCAGCAGCTCTCTCACATATAATTCACCCCTCCACTTT.

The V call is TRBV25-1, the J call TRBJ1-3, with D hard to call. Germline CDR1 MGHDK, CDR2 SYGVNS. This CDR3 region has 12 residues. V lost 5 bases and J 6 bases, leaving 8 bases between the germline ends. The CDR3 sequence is CASSLSSNTIYF. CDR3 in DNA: TGTGCCAGCAGTCTGTCTTCAAACACCATATATTTT.

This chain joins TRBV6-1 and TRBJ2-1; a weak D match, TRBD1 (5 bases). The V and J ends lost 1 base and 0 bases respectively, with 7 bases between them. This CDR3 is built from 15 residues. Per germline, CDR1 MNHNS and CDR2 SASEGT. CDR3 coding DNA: TGTGCCAGCAGTGAAGGACAGAGCTCCTACAATGAGCAGTTCTTC. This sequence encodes CASSEGQSSYNEQFF.

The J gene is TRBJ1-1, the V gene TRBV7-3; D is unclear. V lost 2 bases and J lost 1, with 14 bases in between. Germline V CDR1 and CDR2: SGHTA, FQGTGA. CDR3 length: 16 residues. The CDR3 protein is CASSLGWGRENTEAFF. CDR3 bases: TGTGCCAGCAGCTTAGGTTGGGGTCGGGAGAACACTGAAGCTTTCTTT.

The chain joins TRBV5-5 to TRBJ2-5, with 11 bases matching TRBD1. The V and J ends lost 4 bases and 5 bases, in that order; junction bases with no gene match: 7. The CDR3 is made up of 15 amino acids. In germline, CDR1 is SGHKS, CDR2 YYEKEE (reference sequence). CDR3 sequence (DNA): TGTGCCAGCAGCCATGGACAGGGGGCTAGGGAGACCCAGTACTTC. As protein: CASSHGQGARETQYF.

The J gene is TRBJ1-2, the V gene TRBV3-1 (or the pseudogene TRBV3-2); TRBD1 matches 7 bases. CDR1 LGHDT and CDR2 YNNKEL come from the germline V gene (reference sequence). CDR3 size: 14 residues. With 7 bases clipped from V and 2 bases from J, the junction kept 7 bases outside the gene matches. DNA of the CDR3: TGTGCCAGCACCCGACAGGGTCTAAACTATGGCTACACCTTC. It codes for CASTRQGLNYGYTF.

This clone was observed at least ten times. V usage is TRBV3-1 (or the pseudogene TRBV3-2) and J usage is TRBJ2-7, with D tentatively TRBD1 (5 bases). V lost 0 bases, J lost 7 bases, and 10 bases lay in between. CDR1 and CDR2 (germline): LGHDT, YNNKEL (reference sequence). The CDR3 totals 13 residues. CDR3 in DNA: TGTGCCAGCAGCCAAGATGAAGGGGATGAGCAGTACTTC. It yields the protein CASSQDEGDEQYF.

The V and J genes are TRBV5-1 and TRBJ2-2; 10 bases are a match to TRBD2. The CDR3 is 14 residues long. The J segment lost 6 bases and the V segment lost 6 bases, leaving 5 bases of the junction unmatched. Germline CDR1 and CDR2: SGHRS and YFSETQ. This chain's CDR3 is CASTQREGAGELFF. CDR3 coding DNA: TGCGCCAGCACCCAGCGGGAGGGCGCCGGGGAGCTGTTTTTT.